The 13 T cell receptor beta chains reported below all come from one sample, sequenced in a study of T cells in Graves' hyperthyroidism and ophthalmopathy. RNA transcripts gave rise to amplified TCR beta CDR3 regions. TCR CDR3 underwent first-round RT-PCR with the HTBI primer set. TCRdb passed the multiplex PCR reads through MiXCR, listing each CDR3 protein once. The repertoire holds roughly 200,000 distinct CDR3 sequences, with 18% as singletons. Sequenced material: blood. These receptors all come from a man aged 35-49 years with Graves' hyperthyroidism.

V gene TRBV27 combines with J gene TRBJ1-5, with D perhaps matching TRBD1 (6 bases). V shed 4 bases and J shed 5 bases, with 15 bases lying between them. Germline V CDR1 and CDR2: MNHEY, SMNVEV (reference sequence). This CDR3 contains 15 residues. The chain's CDR3 is CASSWGGLEDQPQHF. As DNA, the CDR3 is TGTGCCAGCAGTTGGGGGGGCTTGGAGGATCAGCCCCAGCATTTT.

The chain employs TRBV6-1 and TRBJ2-6; D not certain. In germline, CDR1 is MNHNS, CDR2 SASEGT. V was pared by 5 bases and J by 0 bases, with 11 bases between. The CDR3 loop spans 16 amino acids. CDR3 loop: CASSLRAVSGANVLTF. In nucleotides, the CDR3 is TGTGCCAGCAGTCTACGGGCCGTCTCTGGGGCCAACGTCCTGACTTTC.

This clonotype showed up many times. This rearrangement joins TRBV9 to TRBJ2-6; 7 positions agree with TRBD1. From germline, CDR1 is SGDLS and CDR2 YYNGEE. The CDR3 covers 15 residues. V lost 2 bases and J lost 1; bases outside the gene matches: 0. CDR3 residues: CASSVTGSGANVLTF. CDR3 coding DNA: TGTGCCAGCAGCGTGACAGGGTCTGGGGCCAACGTCCTGACTTTC.

This clonotype has a count of ten or more. The V gene is TRBV29-1, the J gene TRBJ2-1; D unclear. From germline, CDR1 is SQVTM and CDR2 ANQGSEA. The CDR3 has 11 amino acids. V was clipped by 4 bases and J by 4 bases, with 5 bases between them. The CDR3 nucleotides read TGCAGCGTTGCCAGTTACAATGAGCAGTTCTTC. The encoded protein is CSVASYNEQFF.

This clonotype has more than one count but fewer than ten. This sequence joins TRBV15 and TRBJ1-4, with D possibly TRBD1 on 5 matching bases. CDR1 LNHNV and CDR2 YYDKDF come from the germline V gene (reference sequence). This CDR3 contains 13 residues. The germline V and J ends were trimmed by 5 bases and 8 bases, with 12 bases remaining between them. The CDR3 coding sequence is TGTGCCACCAGCGCGGGGACTTTCGAAAAACTGTTTTTT. It translates to CATSAGTFEKLFF.

Many counts were recorded for this clonotype. The rearrangement uses TRBV20-1 and TRBJ2-2; 9 nucleotides align to TRBD2. The CDR3 extends over 14 amino acids. Germline CDR1 is DFQATT and CDR2 is SNEGSKA (reference sequence). Trimming removed 5 bases from V and 6 bases from J; junction bases left unmatched: 7. The CDR3 DNA is TGCAGTGCTGTAGGCGGGGGGGCCGCCGGGGAGCTGTTTTTT. This codes for CSAVGGGAAGELFF.

V gene TRBV7-9 combines with J gene TRBJ1-3, with D uncertain. This CDR3 contains 15 residues. Germline V CDR1 and CDR2: SEHNR, FQNEAQ (reference sequence). V gave up 3 bases and J gave up 0 bases, with 9 bases separating them. The CDR3 nucleotides are TGTGCCAGCAGCTTTCCAGGAAGCTCTGGAAACACCATATATTTT. Amino acids: CASSFPGSSGNTIYF.

This clonotype has more than one count but fewer than ten. The rearrangement joins TRBV4-1 to TRBJ2-2, with D hard to call. Trimming stripped 1 base from V and 6 bases from J, with 18 bases between. The germline V gene encodes CDR1 MGHRA and CDR2 YSYEKL. The CDR3 extends over 17 amino acids. The CDR3 DNA reads TGCGCCAGCAGCCAAGTTAGGATACTATACTCTTCCGGGGAGCTGTTTTTT. Its protein product is CASSQVRILYSSGELFF.

This clonotype was counted many times. The rearrangement links TRBV2 to TRBJ2-5; TRBD2 agrees at 8 bases. CDR1 and CDR2 (germline): SNHLY, FYNNEI. The CDR3 contains 14 residues. V was clipped by 6 bases and J by 5 bases; unmatched bases: 8. Here the CDR3 DNA reads TGTGCCAGCAGAGGTCACGGGGGGGCGGAGACCCAGTACTTC. Protein: CASRGHGGAETQYF.

There are many counts of this clonotype. The chain is built from TRBV27 and TRBJ1-1, with D maybe TRBD1 (6 bases). In germline, CDR1 is MNHEY, CDR2 SMNVEV (reference sequence). CDR3 length equals 14 residues. Trimming removed 5 bases at V and 5 bases at J, with 15 bases between. The DNA of the CDR3 is TGTGCCAGCAGTCTCAACTCGGGGGCAACTGAAGCTTTCTTT. This translates into CASSLNSGATEAFF.

This clonotype has only a few counts. V usage is TRBV19 and J usage is TRBJ2-6; maybe TRBD2 (6 bases). CDR3 length: 15 residues. Germline V lookup: CDR1 LNHDA, CDR2 SQIVND (reference sequence). Trimming stripped 3 bases from V and 1 base from J, with 7 bases between. The CDR3 sequence: CASSIAGSGANVLTF. For the CDR3, the DNA is TGTGCCAGTAGTATCGCGGGGTCTGGGGCCAACGTCCTGACTTTC.

The chain joins TRBV20-1 to TRBJ1-1; 7 bases line up with TRBD1. The ends lost 6 bases at V and 4 bases at J; junction bases unmatched: 11. The CDR3 is 14 amino acids. Germline values: CDR1 DFQATT, CDR2 SNEGSKA (reference sequence). CDR3 protein: CSASQGWLGTEAFF. The CDR3 region has the DNA TGCAGTGCGTCACAGGGGTGGCTCGGCACTGAAGCTTTCTTT.

This clonotype has more than one count but fewer than ten. This CDR3 is CASKRGGDRGKSGELFF. The CDR3 DNA is TGTGCCAGCAAGAGAGGCGGGGACAGGGGGAAATCCGGGGAGCTGTTTTTT. J is TRBJ2-2 and V is TRBV27; 11 positions agree with TRBD1. Looked up from germline, CDR1 is MNHEY and CDR2 is SMNVEV (reference sequence). The trim removed 7 bases at V and 6 bases at J, leaving 13 bases unmatched. The CDR3 length is 17 residues.